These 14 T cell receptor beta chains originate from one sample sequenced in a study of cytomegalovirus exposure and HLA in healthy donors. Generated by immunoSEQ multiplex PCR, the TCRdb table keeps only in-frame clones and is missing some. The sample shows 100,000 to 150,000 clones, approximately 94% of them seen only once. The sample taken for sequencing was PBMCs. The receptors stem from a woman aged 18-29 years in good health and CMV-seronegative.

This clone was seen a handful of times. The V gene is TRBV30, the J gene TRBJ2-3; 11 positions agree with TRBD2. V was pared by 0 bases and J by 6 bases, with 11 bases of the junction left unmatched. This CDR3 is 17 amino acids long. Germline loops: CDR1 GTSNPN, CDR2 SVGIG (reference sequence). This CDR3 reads CAWSVGTSGGWVDTQYF. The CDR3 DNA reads TGTGCCTGGAGTGTGGGAACTAGCGGGGGTTGGGTCGATACGCAGTATTTT.

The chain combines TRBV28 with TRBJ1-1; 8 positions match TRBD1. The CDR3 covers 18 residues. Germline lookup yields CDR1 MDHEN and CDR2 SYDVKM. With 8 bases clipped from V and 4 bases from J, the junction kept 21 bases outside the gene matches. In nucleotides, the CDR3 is TGTGCCAGCGCCGACCCCTCGCAGGGGGCCATTGGAAGCACTGAAGCTTTCTTT. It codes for CASADPSQGAIGSTEAFF.

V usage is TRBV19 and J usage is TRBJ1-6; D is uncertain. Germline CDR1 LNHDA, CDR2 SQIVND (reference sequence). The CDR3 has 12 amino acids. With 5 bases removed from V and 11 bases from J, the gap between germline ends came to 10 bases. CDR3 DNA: TGTGCCAGTAGTGAGGGTAGGCCACCCCTCCACTTT. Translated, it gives CASSEGRPPLHF.

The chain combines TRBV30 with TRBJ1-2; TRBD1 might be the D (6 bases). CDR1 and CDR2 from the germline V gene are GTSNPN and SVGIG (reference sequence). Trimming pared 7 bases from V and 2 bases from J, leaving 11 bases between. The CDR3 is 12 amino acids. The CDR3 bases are TGTGCCTACCCGGACAGAAACTATGGCTACACCTTC. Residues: CAYPDRNYGYTF.

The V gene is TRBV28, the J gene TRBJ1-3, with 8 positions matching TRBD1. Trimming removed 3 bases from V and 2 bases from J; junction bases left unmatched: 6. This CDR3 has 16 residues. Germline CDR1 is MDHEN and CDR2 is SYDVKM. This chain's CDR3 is CASSFDRRGPGNTIYF. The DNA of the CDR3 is TGTGCCAGCAGTTTCGATCGCAGGGGGCCTGGAAACACCATATATTTT.

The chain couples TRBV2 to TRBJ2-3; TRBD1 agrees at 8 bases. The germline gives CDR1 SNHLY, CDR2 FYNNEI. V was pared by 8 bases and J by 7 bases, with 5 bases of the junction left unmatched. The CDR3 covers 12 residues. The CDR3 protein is CASQDRGHTQYF. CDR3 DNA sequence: TGTGCCAGCCAAGACAGGGGACATACGCAGTATTTT.

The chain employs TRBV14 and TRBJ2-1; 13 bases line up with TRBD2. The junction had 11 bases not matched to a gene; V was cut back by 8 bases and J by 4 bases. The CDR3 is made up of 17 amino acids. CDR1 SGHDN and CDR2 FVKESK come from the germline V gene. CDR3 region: CASPKLAGGPRYNEQFF. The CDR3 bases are TGTGCCAGCCCGAAACTAGCGGGAGGGCCCCGGTACAATGAGCAGTTCTTC.

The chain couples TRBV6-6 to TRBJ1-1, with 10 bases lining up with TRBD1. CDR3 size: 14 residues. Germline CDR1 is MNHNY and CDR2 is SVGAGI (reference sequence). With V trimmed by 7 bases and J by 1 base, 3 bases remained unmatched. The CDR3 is CASNRQGANTEAFF. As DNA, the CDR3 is TGTGCCAGCAATCGACAGGGGGCGAACACTGAAGCTTTCTTT.

Written as DNA, the CDR3 is TGCGCCAGCAGCCCGGACAGGACCTTTAACTATGGCTACACCTTC. Residues: CASSPDRTFNYGYTF. This rearrangement joins TRBV5-1 to TRBJ1-2; 7 nucleotides align to TRBD1. The CDR3 is made up of 15 amino acids. The germline gives CDR1 SGHRS, CDR2 YFSETQ. After removal of 4 bases from V and 1 base from J, the junction contained 7 bases not matched to a gene.

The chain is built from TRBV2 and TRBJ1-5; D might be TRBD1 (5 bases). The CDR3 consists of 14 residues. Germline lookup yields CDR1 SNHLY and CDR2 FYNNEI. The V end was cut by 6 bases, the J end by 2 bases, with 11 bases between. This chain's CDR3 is CASRRDAGNQPQHF. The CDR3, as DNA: TGTGCCAGCAGGCGGGACGCCGGCAATCAGCCCCAGCATTTT.

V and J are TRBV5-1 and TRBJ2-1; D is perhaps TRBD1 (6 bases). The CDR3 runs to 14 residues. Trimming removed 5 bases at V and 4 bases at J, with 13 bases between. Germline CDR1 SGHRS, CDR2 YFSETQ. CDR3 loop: CASSRGQTYNEQFF. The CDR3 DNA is TGCGCCAGCAGTCGTGGACAGACTTACAATGAGCAGTTCTTC.

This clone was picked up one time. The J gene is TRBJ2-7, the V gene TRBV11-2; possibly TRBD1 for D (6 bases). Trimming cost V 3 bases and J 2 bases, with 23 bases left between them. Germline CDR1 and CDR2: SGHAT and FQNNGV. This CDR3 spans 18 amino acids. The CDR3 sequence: CASSFPRPDRLITYEQYF. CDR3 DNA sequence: TGTGCCAGCAGCTTCCCACGACCCGACAGGCTCATAACCTACGAGCAGTACTTC.

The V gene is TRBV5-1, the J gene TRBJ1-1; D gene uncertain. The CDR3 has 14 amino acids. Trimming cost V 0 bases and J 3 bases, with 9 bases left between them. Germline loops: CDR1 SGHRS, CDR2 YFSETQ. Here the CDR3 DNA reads TGCGCCAGCAGCTTGGTTCCCACGGACACTGAAGCTTTCTTT. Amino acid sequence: CASSLVPTDTEAFF.

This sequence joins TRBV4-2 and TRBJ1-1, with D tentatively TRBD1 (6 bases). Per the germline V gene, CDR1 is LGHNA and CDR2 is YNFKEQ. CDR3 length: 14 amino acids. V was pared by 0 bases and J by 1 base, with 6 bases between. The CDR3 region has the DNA TGTGCCAGCAGCCAAGACAGGGGGAACACTGAAGCTTTCTTT. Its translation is CASSQDRGNTEAFF.